This T cell receptor (beta chain) was retrieved from a study of vaccination effects on CD4 cells after COVID-19 (dated by TCRdb to between 2021 and 2022). For the wider study: In the ViraFEST assay, PBMC were stimulated with viral peptide pools, and TCR sequencing was then used to find antigen-specific CD4+ T cell clonotypes based on their expansion. Participants received two doses of either the BNT162b2 or the mRNA-1273 mRNA SARS-CoV-2 vaccine. Each well held fewer than 2.5 million PBMC cultured in IMDM containing approximately 5.2% human AB serum, approximately 10 IU/ml IL-2 and gentamicin, along with about 9.3 ug/ml peptides. SARS-CoV-2 spike-specific CD4+ TCR repertoires from before and after mRNA vaccination were compared in COVID-19 convalescent patients and in infection-naive vaccine recipients. A total of 10 COVID-19 convalescent patients and several SARS-CoV-2-naive healthy vaccine recipients were included in the full study. The Oncomine TCR Beta short-read assay on an Illumina iSeq 100 was used to sequence cultures from other donors in the study. General conclusions and limits of the study: Only a small number of convalescent patients were included, and no early post-infection timepoints were available, which limited the study. Marked clonal contraction was observed in both infection-induced and vaccine-induced clones at late post-vaccination timepoints, consistent with waning T cell responses. Among healthy vaccine recipients, nearly all vaccine-induced clones were SARS-CoV-2 mono-reactive, and just 1 of 255 was cross-reactive with common cold coronaviruses.

The CDR3 holds 17 amino acids from the cysteine to the phenylalanine. Only the CDR3 DNA is retained, 51 bases long and in frame from the first base. V and J lose 6 bases and 0 bases, and a span of 16 bases separates them. The germline V gene supplies CDR1 SGHRS and CDR2 YFSETQ. Worth noting for this clone: Its target antigen remains unknown. No much larger clone is present one base from it, and per-base qualities are unavailable.

After around 10 days of culture, CD4+ T cells were isolated with the EasySep CD4+ T cell isolation kit. None of the healthy vaccine recipients had a prior SARS-CoV-2 infection, which was confirmed by nucleocapsid antibody tests that came back negative both before and after vaccination. Half of the culture medium was replaced with fresh IL-2-containing medium on days 3 and 7. Unless noted otherwise, every peptide stimulation condition was cultured in triplicate wells. PBMC were separated from whole blood using Ficoll-Paque Plus gradient centrifugation and were then either cryopreserved at -140C or used fresh. The QIAamp micro DNA kit was used to extract genomic DNA from the cultured CD4+ T cells. Libraries were built with the immunoSEQ multiplex PCR assay. DNA from the cultured, isolated CD4+ T cells was subjected to TCR beta CDR3 sequencing. For the original study's pipeline: The analysis removed non-productive TCR sequences, trimmed reads to the CDR3 region, and retained only CDR3s that were 7 or more amino acids long. The MANAFEST web app was used to pick out antigen-specific clonotypes by comparing their expansion in peptide wells with that in reference cultures. Positive clones required FDR<0.05 expansion versus reference and all other wells, odds ratio above 5, and frequency above 0.1% in two replicate wells. Cross-reactive clonotypes were defined as significantly expanded in SARS-CoV-2 spike wells and in at least one common cold coronavirus spike condition. Levenshtein distance calculated with the stringdist R package was used to assess CDR3 similarity, and unrooted trees were constructed with ape in R 3.6.1. Held by TCRdb, this immuneACCESS table contains in-frame sequences only and omits some clones. Under half of the omission traces to an unresolved V gene where checked; the cause of the rest is unknown. That table gives V, J and clone size, and the DNA gave D and trimming. The sample table shows 40,000 or so clones, and over 80% are seen once. The ten largest account for less than 3.5% of the sample.

The starting material was CD4+ T cells from PBMCs cultured without peptide, obtained before COVID-19 vaccination. The clonotype was recovered from a human donor who received a COVID-19 vaccine. The chain joins TRBV5-1 to TRBJ2-6; TRBD1 is a possible D gene, resting on 5 matching bases. In nucleotides, the sequence is TGCGCCAGCACCAAGCCCAGGGATAGCTCTGGGGCCAACGTCCTGACTTTC. Its translation is CASTKPRDSSGANVLTF.